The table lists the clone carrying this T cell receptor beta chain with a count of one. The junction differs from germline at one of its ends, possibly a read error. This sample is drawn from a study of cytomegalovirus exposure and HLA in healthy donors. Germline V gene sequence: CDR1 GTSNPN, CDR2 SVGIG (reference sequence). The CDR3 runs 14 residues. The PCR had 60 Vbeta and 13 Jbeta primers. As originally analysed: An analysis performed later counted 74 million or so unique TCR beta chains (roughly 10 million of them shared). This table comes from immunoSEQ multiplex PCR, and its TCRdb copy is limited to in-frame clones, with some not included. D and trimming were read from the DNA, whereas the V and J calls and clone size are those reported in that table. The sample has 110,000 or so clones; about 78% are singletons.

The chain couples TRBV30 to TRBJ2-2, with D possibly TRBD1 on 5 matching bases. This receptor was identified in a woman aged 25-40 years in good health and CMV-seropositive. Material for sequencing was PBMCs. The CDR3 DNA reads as TGTGCCCGGAGTGCCGGACACAACACCGGGGAGCTGTTTTTT. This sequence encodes CARSAGHNTGELFF. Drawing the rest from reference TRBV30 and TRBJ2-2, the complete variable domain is SQTIHQWPATLVQPVGSPLSLECTVEGTSNPNLYWYRQAAGRGLQLLFYSVGIGQISSEVPQNLSASRPQDRQFILSSKKLLLSDSGFYLCARSAGHNTGELFFGEGSRLTVL.